This entry concerns a single TCR beta chain. No antigen is known for it. V dropped 4 bases and J dropped 2; count of bases not matched to a gene: 4. The germline CDR1 and CDR2 sequences are SGHNT and YYREEE (reference sequence). The CDR3 covers 15 residues. The sample belongs to a study of cytomegalovirus exposure and HLA in healthy donors. Though probably carrying unrecorded immune exposures, donors were nominally healthy at sampling. The primer mix had 60 Vbeta and 13 Jbeta primers. Data came from immunoSEQ multiplex PCR; TCRdb stores just in-frame clones and leaves some out. Altogether about 180,000 clones are present, 70% to 80% being singletons, with the ten largest covering about 1.6%. Points from the study as a whole: Donors were assumed by presence/absence analyses to have roughly uniform sequencing depth.

The chain is built from TRBV5-4 and TRBJ1-5; TRBD1 aligns across 9 bases. The TCR was taken from a man between 18 and 29 years old in good health and CMV-seronegative. Sequenced input: PBMCs. In DNA form, the CDR3 reads TGTGCCAGCAGCCACAGGGGGCTAGGCAATCAGCCCCAGCATTTT. It translates to CASSHRGLGNQPQHF.